Following are 6 T cell receptor beta chains from one sample sequenced in a study of blood T cell repertoires in COVID-19. This table comes from immunoSEQ multiplex PCR, and its TCRdb copy is limited to in-frame clones, with some not included. The table has fewer than 250,000 clones, approximately 84% seen once. The specimen was PBMCs or T cells enriched from blood (not recorded which). The receptors here all came from a woman aged 25 to 39 who had recovered from COVID-19.

This chain joins TRBV30 and TRBJ1-3, with D uncertain. Germline assignment: CDR1 GTSNPN and CDR2 SVGIG (reference sequence). This CDR3 contains 14 residues. The ends were cut back, 1 base at V and 0 bases at J, with 7 bases in the middle. Here the CDR3 DNA reads TGTGCCTGGAGTGCCTCGGTCTCTGGAAACACCATATATTTT. Translating gives CAWSASVSGNTIYF.

This chain uses TRBV19 with TRBJ2-2, with D perhaps TRBD2 (6 bases). The V end lost 5 bases, the J end lost 2 bases, and 9 bases lay between the germline ends. The CDR3 totals 14 residues. Germline CDR1 reads LNHDA; CDR2 reads SQIVND (reference sequence). CDR3 coding DNA: TGTGCCAGTAGTGCTGGACTAAACACCGGGGAGCTGTTTTTT. It encodes CASSAGLNTGELFF.

V gene TRBV4-1 combines with J gene TRBJ2-5, with TRBD2 as a possible D gene (5 bases). Germline-derived CDR1 and CDR2 are MGHRA and YSYEKL. The CDR3 is made up of 15 amino acids. Trimming stripped 3 bases from V and 3 bases from J, with 14 bases between. The CDR3 region has the DNA TGCGCCAGCAGCCAGGAAAGGTGGACTGAAGAGACCCAGTACTTC. Protein product: CASSQERWTEETQYF.

The chain is built from TRBV19 and TRBJ1-2; TRBD1 agrees at 9 bases. This CDR3 spans 17 amino acids. Germline CDR1 LNHDA, CDR2 SQIVND (reference sequence). The ends lost 7 bases at V and 3 bases at J; junction bases unmatched: 15. CDR3 sequence reads: CASTSGQGRWSHYGYTF. The CDR3 DNA sequence: TGTGCCAGTACATCGGGACAGGGAAGGTGGAGCCACTATGGCTACACCTTC.

This clone was recorded a few times. The chain carries TRBV7-8 and TRBJ1-5; 8 bases align to TRBD1. CDR1 SGHVS and CDR2 FQNEAQ come from the germline V gene. The CDR3 runs 17 residues. Trimming removed 0 bases from V and 6 bases from J; junction bases left unmatched: 10. The CDR3 DNA is TGTGCCAGCAGCTTAGCGGGGGGGCAGGGGGCATCTCAGCCCCAGCATTTT. Translating it yields CASSLAGGQGASQPQHF.

The chain joins TRBV29-1 to TRBJ2-1, with 9 bases that match TRBD1. Germline V CDR1 and CDR2: SQVTM, ANQGSEA. Trimming took 3 bases from V and 7 from J; bases not matched to a gene: 4. There are 13 residues in the CDR3. The CDR3 DNA reads TGCAGCGTTGATTTACAGGGGGCGAATGAGCAGTTCTTC. It encodes CSVDLQGANEQFF.